The T cell receptor (beta chain) described here comes from a study of tumor-infiltrating lymphocytes in primary liver carcinoma. Regarding the study as a whole: A significantly higher top-250-clone fraction was found in tumors than in blood (p = 0.039). Between tumor regions, pairs overlapped more than tumor-adjacent and tumor-blood pairs did.

This clonotype was recorded a few times. Its matching antigen is unknown. With 500 ng total RNA as template and a constant-region primer, TCR beta cDNA was made. Slightly modified ARM-PCR, run as three nested multiplex PCR rounds, produced the TCR beta libraries. TRBV1-TRBV30 forward and Cbeta reverse primers drove the first two approximately 10-cycle rounds. TCRdb called the multiplex PCR reads again in MiXCR, with one record for every CDR3 protein. The repertoire includes roughly 100,000 distinct CDR3 sequences, 55% to 80% of them detected once, and more than 10% sits in the top ten. The germline CDR1 and CDR2 sequences are SGHAT and FQNNGV. The CDR3 runs 16 residues. The ends lost 1 base at V and 8 bases at J; junction bases unmatched: 12. Joint extraction of RNA and DNA used 20-30 mg of bulk tissue that was unsorted.

The chain couples TRBV11-2 to TRBJ1-1; 8 nucleotides match TRBD1. The TCR comes from a woman in her fifties or sixties with primary liver carcinoma and hepatitis B virus infection. The sequenced material came from liver tumor tissue from sampling region 2. Subset here: tumor region T2, inferior pole. The CDR3 sequence: CASSLGGRGLLTEAFF. The CDR3 bases are TGTGCCAGCAGCTTAGGGGGCAGGGGGCTGCTCACCGAAGCTTTCTTT.